The entry that follows covers one T cell receptor (beta chain) sequence. The antigen is unknown. The CDR3 sequence is 13 residues long. CDR1 is MGHDK and CDR2 is SYGVNS in the germline V gene. The junction had 5 bases not matched to a gene; V was cut back by 8 bases and J by 6 bases. The sample is drawn from a study of cytomegalovirus exposure and HLA in healthy donors. Study-wide findings and caveats: In a later analysis, at a false discovery rate of 0.05, approximately 16,000 TCR beta sequences matched HLA alleles. Researchers reported in a later analysis that a missense DCLRE1C variant was tied to TCR beta V- and J-gene trimming.

A multiplex PCR was run with 60 Vbeta primers and 13 Jbeta primers. Only in-frame clones appear in the TCRdb table, and some are missing; sequencing was by immunoSEQ multiplex PCR. Of roughly 200,000 clones in the sample, 85% were seen once. The TCR originated in a woman in her forties or fifties in good health and CMV-seronegative. The material sequenced was PBMCs. V gene TRBV25-1 combines with J gene TRBJ2-2, with TRBD2 matching 8 bases. CDR3 DNA: TGTGCCAGCTCGTCGGGAGGGGCCGGGGAGCTGTTTTTT. It codes for CASSSGGAGELFF.